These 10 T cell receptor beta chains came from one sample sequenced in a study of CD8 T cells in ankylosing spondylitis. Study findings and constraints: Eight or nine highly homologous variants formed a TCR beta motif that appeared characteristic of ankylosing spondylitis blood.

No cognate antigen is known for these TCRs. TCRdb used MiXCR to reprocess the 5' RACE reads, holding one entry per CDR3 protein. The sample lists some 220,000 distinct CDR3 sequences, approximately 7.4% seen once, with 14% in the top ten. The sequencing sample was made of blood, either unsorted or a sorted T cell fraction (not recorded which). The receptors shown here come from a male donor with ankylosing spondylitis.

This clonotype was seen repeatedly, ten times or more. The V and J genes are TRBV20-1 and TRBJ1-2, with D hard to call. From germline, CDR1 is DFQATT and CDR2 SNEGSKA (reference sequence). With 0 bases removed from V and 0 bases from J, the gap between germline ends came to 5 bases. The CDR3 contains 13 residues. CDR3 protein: CSARDRSNYGYTF. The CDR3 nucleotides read TGCAGTGCTAGAGACAGATCTAACTATGGCTACACCTTC.

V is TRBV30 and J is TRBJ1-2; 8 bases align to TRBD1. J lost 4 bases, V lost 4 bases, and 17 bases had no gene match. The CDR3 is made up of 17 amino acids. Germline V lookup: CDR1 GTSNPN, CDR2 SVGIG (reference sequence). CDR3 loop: CAWKSAQGALTRYGYTF. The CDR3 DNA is TGTGCCTGGAAGTCCGCCCAGGGGGCCTTAACCCGCTATGGCTACACCTTC.

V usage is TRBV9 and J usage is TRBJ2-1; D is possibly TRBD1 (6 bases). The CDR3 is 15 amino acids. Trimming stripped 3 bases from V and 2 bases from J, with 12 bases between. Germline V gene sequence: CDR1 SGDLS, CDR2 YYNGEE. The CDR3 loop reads CASSERRDTYNEQFF. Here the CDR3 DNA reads TGTGCCAGCAGCGAAAGACGGGACACCTACAATGAGCAGTTCTTC. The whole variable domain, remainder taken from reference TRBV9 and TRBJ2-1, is DSGVTQTPKHLITATGQRVTLRCSPRSGDLSVYWYQQSLDQGLQFLIQYYNGEERAKGNILERFSAQQFPDLHSELNLSSLELGDSALYFCASSERRDTYNEQFFGPGTRLTVL.

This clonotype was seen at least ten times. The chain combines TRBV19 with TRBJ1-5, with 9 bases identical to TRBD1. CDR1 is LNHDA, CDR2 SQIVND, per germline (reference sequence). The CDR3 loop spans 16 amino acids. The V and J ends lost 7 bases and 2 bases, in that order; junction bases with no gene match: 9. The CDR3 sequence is CASTRGTGIGNQPQHF. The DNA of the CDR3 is TGTGCCAGTACCCGCGGGACAGGGATCGGCAATCAGCCCCAGCATTTT.

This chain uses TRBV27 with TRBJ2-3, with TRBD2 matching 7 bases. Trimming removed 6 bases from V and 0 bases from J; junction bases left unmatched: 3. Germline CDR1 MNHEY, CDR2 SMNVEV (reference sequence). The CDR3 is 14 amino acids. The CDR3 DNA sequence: TGTGCCAGCAGGCTAGCGGTTAGCACAGATACGCAGTATTTT. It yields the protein CASRLAVSTDTQYF.

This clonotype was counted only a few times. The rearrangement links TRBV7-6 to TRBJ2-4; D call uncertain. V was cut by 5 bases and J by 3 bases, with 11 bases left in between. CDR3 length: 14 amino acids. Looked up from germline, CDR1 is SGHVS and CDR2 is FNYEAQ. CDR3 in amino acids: CASSPDLSKNIQYF. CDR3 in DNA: TGTGCCAGCAGCCCAGACTTGAGCAAAAACATTCAGTACTTC.

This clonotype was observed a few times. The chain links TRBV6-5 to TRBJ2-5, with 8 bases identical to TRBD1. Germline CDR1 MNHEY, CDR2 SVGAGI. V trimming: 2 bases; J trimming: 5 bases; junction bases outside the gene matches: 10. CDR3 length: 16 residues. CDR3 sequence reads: CASSYVPGGAGETQYF. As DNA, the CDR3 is TGTGCCAGCAGTTACGTGCCAGGGGGCGCGGGGGAGACCCAGTACTTC.

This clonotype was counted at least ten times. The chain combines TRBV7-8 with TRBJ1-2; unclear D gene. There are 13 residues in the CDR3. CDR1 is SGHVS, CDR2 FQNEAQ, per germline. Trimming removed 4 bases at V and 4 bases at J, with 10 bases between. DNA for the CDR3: TGTGCCAGCAGCTCCGGACGGCCCTATGGCTACACCTTC. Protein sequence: CASSSGRPYGYTF.

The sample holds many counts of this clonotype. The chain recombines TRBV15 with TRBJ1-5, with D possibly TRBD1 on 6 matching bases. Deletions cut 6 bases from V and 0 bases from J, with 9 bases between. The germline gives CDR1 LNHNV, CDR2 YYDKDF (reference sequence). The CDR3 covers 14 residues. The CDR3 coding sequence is TGTGCCACCAGTTACAGGGCTAGCAATCAGCCCCAGCATTTT. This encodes CATSYRASNQPQHF. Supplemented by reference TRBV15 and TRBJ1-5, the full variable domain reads DAMVIQNPRYQVTQFGKPVTLSCSQTLNHNVMYWYQQKSSQAPKLLFHYYDKDFNNEADTPDNFQSRRPNTSFCFLDIRSPGLGDTAMYLCATSYRASNQPQHFGDGTRLSIL.

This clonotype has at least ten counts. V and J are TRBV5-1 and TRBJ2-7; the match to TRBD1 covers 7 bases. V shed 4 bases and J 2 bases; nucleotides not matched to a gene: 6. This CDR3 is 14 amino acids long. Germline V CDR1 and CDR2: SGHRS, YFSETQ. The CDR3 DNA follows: TGCGCCAGCAGCGACCGGGACAGAGCCTACGAGCAGTACTTC. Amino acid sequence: CASSDRDRAYEQYF.